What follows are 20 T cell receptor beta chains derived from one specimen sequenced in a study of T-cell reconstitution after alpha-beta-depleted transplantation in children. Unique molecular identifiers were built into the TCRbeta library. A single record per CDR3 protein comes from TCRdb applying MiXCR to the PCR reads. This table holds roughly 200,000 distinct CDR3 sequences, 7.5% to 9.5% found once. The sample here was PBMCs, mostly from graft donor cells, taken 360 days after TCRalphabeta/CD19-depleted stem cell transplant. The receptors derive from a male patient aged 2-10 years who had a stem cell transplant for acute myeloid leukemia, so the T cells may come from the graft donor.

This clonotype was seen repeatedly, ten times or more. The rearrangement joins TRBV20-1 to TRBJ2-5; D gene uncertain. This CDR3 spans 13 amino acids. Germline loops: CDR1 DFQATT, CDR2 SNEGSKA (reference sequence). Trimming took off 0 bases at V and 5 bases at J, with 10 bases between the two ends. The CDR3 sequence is CSARDWVPETQYF. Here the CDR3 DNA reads TGCAGTGCTAGAGATTGGGTCCCGGAGACCCAGTACTTC.

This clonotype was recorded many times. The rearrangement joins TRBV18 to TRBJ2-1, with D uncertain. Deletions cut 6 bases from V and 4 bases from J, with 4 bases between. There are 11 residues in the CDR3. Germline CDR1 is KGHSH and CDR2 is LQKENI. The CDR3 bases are TGTGCCAGCTCTATTTACAATGAGCAGTTCTTC. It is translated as CASSIYNEQFF.

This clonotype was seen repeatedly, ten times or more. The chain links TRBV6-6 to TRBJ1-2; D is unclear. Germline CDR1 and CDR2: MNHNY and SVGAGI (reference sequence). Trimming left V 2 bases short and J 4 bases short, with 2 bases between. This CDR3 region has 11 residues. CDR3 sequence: CASSYPYGYTF. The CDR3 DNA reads TGTGCCAGCAGTTACCCCTATGGCTACACCTTC.

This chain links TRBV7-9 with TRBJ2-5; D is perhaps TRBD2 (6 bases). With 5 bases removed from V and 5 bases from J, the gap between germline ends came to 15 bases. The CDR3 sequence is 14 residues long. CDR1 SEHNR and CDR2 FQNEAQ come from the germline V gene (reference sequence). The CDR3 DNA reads TGTGCCAGCAGCGAGAAGGGAGGAACGGAGACCCAGTACTTC. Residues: CASSEKGGTETQYF.

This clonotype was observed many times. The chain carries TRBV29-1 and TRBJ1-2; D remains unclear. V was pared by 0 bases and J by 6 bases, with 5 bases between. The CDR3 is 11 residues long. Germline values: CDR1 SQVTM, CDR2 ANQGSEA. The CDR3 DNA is TGCAGCGTTGAAGATCCGAATGGCTACACCTTC. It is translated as CSVEDPNGYTF.

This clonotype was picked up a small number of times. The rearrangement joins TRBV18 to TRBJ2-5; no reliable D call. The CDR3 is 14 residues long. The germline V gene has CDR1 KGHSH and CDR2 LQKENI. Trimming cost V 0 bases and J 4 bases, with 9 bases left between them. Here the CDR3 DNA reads TGTGCCAGCTCACCACCGAGGCGGAGAGAGACCCAGTACTTC. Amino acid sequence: CASSPPRRRETQYF.

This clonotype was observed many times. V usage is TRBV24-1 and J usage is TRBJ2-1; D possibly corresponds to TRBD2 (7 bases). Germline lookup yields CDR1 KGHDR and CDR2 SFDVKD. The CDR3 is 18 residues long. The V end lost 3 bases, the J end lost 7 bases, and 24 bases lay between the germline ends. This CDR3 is CATSDSGAGGREKNEQFF. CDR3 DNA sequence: TGTGCCACCAGTGATAGCGGCGCCGGGGGGCGGGAAAAAAATGAGCAGTTCTTC.

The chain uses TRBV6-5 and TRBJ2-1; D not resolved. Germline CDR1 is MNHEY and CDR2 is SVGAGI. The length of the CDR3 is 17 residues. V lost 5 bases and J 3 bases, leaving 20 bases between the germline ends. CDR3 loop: CASSTLRSLVNYNEQFF. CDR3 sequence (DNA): TGTGCCAGCAGTACTCTCCGCAGCTTAGTAAACTACAATGAGCAGTTCTTC.

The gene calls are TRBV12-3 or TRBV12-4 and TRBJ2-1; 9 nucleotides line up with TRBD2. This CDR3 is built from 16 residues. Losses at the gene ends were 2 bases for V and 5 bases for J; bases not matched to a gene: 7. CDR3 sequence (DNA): TGTGCCAGCAGTTTAACCAGCGGGAGGATGAACAATGAGCAGTTCTTC. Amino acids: CASSLTSGRMNNEQFF.

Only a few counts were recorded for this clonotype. CDR3 DNA sequence: TGTGCCAGCAGTTTACCCGGTTCGGGCGACGAGCAGTACTTC. It specifies CASSLPGSGDEQYF. The J gene is TRBJ2-7, the V gene TRBV28, with D unclear. This CDR3 has 14 amino acids. The germline CDR1 and CDR2 sequences are MDHEN and SYDVKM. The V end was cut by 2 bases, the J end by 5 bases, with 13 bases between. Drawing the rest from reference TRBV28 and TRBJ2-7, the complete variable domain is DVKVTQSSRYLVKRTGEKVFLECVQDMDHENMFWYRQDPGLGLRLIYFSYDVKMKEKGDIPEGYSVSREKKERFSLILESASTNQTSMYLCASSLPGSGDEQYFGPGTRLTVT.

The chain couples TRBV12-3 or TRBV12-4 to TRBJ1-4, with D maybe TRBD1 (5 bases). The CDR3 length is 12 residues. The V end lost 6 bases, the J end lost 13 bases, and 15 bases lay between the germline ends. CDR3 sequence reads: CASSAGGGLLFF. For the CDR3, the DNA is TGTGCCAGCAGCGCCGGGGGGGGGTTACTGTTTTTT.

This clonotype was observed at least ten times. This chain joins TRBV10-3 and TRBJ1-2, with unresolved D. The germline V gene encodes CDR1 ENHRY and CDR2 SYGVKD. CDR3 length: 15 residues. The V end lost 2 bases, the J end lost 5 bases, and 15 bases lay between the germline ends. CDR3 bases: TGTGCCATCAGTGAGAAGGATGGAGACATTTATGGCTACACCTTC. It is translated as CAISEKDGDIYGYTF.

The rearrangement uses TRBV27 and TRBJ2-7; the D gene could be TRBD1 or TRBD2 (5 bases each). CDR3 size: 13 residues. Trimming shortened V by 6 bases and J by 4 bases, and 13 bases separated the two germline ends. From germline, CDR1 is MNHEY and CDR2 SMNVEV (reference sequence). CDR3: CASSRDGTYEQYF. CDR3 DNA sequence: TGTGCCAGCAGCCGGGACGGGACGTACGAGCAGTACTTC.

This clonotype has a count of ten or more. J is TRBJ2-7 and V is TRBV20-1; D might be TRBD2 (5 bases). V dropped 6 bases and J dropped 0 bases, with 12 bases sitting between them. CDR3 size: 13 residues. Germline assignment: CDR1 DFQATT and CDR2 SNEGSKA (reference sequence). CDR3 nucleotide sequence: TGCAGTGCGGTACTAGGAAGCTCCTACGAGCAGTACTTC. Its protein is CSAVLGSSYEQYF.

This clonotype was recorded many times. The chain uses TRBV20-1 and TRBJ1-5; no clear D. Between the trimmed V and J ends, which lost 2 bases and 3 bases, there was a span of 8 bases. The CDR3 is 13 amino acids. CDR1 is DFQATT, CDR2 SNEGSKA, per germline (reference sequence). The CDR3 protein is CSARKVFNQPQHF. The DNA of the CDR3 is TGCAGTGCTAGAAAGGTATTCAATCAGCCCCAGCATTTT.

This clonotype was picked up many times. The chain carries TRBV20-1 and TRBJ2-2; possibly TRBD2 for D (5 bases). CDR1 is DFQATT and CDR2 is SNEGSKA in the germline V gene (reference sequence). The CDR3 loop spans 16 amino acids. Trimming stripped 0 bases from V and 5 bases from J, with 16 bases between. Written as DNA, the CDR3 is TGCAGTGCTAGAGATCGGCAGGACTCGTGGACCGGGGAGCTGTTTTTT. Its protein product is CSARDRQDSWTGELFF.

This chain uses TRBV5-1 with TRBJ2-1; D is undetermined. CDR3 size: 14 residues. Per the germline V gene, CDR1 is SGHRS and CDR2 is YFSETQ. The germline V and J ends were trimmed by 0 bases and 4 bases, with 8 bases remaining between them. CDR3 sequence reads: CASSLATRYNEQFF. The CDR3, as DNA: TGCGCCAGCAGCTTGGCCACTCGGTACAATGAGCAGTTCTTC.

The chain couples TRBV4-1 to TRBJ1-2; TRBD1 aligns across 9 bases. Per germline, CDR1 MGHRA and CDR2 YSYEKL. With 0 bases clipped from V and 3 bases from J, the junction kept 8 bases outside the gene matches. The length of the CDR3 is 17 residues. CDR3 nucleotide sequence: TGCGCCAGCAGCCAAGACGCCGGGACAGGGATCTACTATGGCTACACCTTC. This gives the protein CASSQDAGTGIYYGYTF.

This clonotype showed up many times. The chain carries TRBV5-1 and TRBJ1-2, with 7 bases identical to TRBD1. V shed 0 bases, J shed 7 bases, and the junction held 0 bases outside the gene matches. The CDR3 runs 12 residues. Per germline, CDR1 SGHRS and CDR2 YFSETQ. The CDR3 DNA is TGCGCCAGCAGCTTGGGACAGGGTGGCTACACCTTC. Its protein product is CASSLGQGGYTF. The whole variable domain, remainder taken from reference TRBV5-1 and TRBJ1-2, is KAGVTQTPRYLIKTRGQQVTLSCSPISGHRSVSWYQQTPGQGLQFLFEYFSETQRNKGNFPGRFSGRQFSNSRSEMNVSTLELGDSALYLCASSLGQGGYTFGSGTRLTVV.

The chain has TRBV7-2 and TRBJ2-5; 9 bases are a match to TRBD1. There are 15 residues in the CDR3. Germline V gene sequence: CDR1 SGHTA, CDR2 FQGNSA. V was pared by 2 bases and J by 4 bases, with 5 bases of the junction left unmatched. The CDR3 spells CASSLLQGAGETQYF. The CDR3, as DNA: TGTGCCAGCAGCTTATTACAGGGGGCGGGAGAGACCCAGTACTTC.